The present entry profiles one T cell receptor (beta chain) with its context. Its antigen is unknown. These data come from a study of blood T cells in healthy people across ages. Findings and caveats of the study: PBMCs left unsorted prevented a conclusive naive versus antigen-experienced comparison. Per million T cells, the diversity of TCR beta decreased roughly linearly as age advanced.

V was trimmed by 5 bases and J by 4 bases, leaving 13 bases between them. This CDR3 spans 14 amino acids. The germline gives CDR1 MDHEN, CDR2 SYDVKM. Together with a sample-barcoded 5' primer, a J-beta primer mix was included in a second PCR lasting about 7 to 11 cycles. MiXCR, applied by TCRdb to the 5' RACE reads, yields one record per CDR3 protein. The sample lists 890,000 or so distinct CDR3 sequences; less than 80% were seen once. This receptor was taken from a man between 25 and 39 years old in good health. J is TRBJ2-3 and V is TRBV28; no clear D. Sequences were obtained from blood. CDR3 amino acids: CASSGHVGPDTQYF. The CDR3 DNA is TGTGCCAGCAGTGGCCACGTAGGCCCAGATACGCAGTATTTT.